In its sample, the clone carrying this T cell receptor beta chain was seen a few times. Its cognate antigen is unknown. MiXCR was run by TCRdb on the 5' RACE reads, yielding one entry per CDR3 protein. This sample has hundreds of thousands of distinct CDR3 sequences, with roughly 22% found just once. This CDR3 has 12 residues. Trimming removed 6 bases at V and 7 bases at J, with 13 bases between. CDR1 and CDR2 from the germline V gene are SNHLY and FYNNEI. The data were taken from a study of T cells after yellow fever vaccination. Study overall: When fractions had low cell numbers, they were prepared with SMART-Seq v4 Ultra Low Input. Overall study results and limits: High-abundance clonotypes from the bulk population could contaminate FACS-sorted repertoires.

The material was PBMCs, obtained around 3 weeks after the first yellow fever vaccination. J is TRBJ2-7 and V is TRBV2, with D possibly matching TRBD2 (6 bases). The TCR sequence derives from a young man who received the YFV17D yellow fever vaccine. CDR3 in amino acids: CASSPTAGEQYV. CDR3 DNA: TGTGCCAGCAGCCCGACGGCGGGGGAGCAGTACGTC.